Listed below are T cell receptor beta chains from one sample, sequenced in a study of blood T cell repertoires in COVID-19. Method: immunoSEQ multiplex PCR; TCRdb's copy keeps in-frame clones and lacks some. Seen here are about 150,000 clones, 80% to 90% observed once, and the top ten hold approximately 2%. The sequenced material came from peripheral blood. Receptors were obtained from a woman older than 75 with acute or convalescent COVID-19. Each CDR3 is given with its conserved first and last residue.

j_gene,v_gene,CDR3aa
TRBJ1-2,TRBV29-1,CSVDVAGQPYGYTF
TRBJ2-1,TRBV11-3,CASSPGTGGASYNEQFF
TRBJ1-2,TRBV2,CASSEDAGRPPNYGYTF
TRBJ1-3,TRBV5-4,CASSTRDRGLTFSGNTIYF
TRBJ1-2,TRBV18,CASSQPQQGYYGYTF
TRBJ2-1,TRBV19,CASSIVTSSNEQFF
TRBJ1-2,TRBV5-5,CASSLREGGYTF
TRBJ2-1,TRBV7-9,CASSLRGVATNEQFF
TRBJ1-1,TRBV9,CASSPTGVEAFF
TRBJ2-3,TRBV30,CAWRLAGSTDTQYF
TRBJ2-2,TRBV19,CASSIDTGVSGELFF
TRBJ1-4,TRBV18,CASSPPRTDNEKLFF
TRBJ2-7,TRBV7-2,CASSLGVASYEQYF
TRBJ2-1,TRBV6-5,CASSQFKLANEQFF
TRBJ1-5,TRBV7-2,CASSLISTGGNQPQHF
TRBJ2-2,TRBV21-1,CASSSERTDGTHRNTGELFF
TRBJ2-7,TRBV10-1,CASSTGSTYEQYF
TRBJ2-1,TRBV2,CASSEARETEQFF
TRBJ2-5,TRBV30,CAWSPGGGLAEETQYF
TRBJ2-1,TRBV4-1,CASSQEGAGVSYNEQFF
TRBJ2-7,TRBV6-2/TRBV6-3,CASSRTGNFYEQYF
TRBJ2-2,TRBV14,CASSLLITSGYTGELFF
TRBJ1-1,TRBV10-3,CASNQGDTEAFF
TRBJ2-7,TRBV7-7,CASSEDEAGEQYF
TRBJ2-1,TRBV7-2,CASSHRDRGNEQFF
TRBJ1-2,TRBV5-4,CASSLEQSFRYGYTF
TRBJ2-1,TRBV4-3,CASSQDPDIGGGNEQFF
TRBJ1-5,TRBV6-6,CASDYRAVDQPQHF
TRBJ2-1,TRBV30,CAWSVSSGGPGDEQFF
TRBJ1-2,TRBV2,CASRDIGSNYGYTF
TRBJ1-6,TRBV12-1,CASNTPAGNSPLHF
TRBJ1-3,TRBV7-9,CASSLDRGGNTIYF
TRBJ2-2,TRBV3-1/TRBV3-2,CASSPSWLAGGSNTGELFF
TRBJ1-5,TRBV6-1,CASNPGQGRVTPQHF
TRBJ2-2,TRBV7-2,CASTELARAGRGTGELFF
TRBJ1-6,TRBV30,CAWVRDRGPNSPLHF
TRBJ1-5,TRBV2,CASSEDRRLQPQHF